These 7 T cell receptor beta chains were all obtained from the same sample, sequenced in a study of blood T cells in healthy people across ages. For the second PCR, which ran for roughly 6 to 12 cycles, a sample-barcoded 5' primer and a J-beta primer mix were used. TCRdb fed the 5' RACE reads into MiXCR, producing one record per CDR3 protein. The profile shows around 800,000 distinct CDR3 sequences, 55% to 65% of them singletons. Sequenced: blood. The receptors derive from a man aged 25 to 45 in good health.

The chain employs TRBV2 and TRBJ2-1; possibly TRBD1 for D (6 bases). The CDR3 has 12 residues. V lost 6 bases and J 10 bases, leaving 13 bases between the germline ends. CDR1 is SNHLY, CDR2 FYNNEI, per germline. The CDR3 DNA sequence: TGTGCCAGCAGCCAACAGGGCCGGGAGCAGTTCTTC. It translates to CASSQQGREQFF.

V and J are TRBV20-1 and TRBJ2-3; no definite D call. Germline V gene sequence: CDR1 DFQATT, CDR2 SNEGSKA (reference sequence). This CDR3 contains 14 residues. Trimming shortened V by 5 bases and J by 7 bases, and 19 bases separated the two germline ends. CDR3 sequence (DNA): TGCAGTGCTGGCTCGACTTTAGGGCGGAATACGCAGTATTTT. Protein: CSAGSTLGRNTQYF.

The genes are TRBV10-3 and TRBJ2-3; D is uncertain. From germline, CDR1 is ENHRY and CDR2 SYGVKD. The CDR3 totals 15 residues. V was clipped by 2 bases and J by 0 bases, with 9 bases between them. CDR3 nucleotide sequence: TGTGCCATCAGTGAGGACAAAACTAGCACAGATACGCAGTATTTT. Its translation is CAISEDKTSTDTQYF.

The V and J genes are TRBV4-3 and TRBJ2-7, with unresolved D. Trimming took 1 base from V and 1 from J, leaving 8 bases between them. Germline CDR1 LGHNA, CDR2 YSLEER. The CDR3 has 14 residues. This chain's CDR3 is CASSQVGQSYEQYF. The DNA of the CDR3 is TGCGCCAGCAGCCAAGTTGGTCAGTCCTACGAGCAGTACTTC.

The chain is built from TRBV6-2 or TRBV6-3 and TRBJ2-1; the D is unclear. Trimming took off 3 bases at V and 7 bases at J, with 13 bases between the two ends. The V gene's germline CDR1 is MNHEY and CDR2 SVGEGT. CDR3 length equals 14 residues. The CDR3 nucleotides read TGTGCCAGCAGTTATTCCCAAACCTCTAATGAGCAGTTCTTC. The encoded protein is CASSYSQTSNEQFF.

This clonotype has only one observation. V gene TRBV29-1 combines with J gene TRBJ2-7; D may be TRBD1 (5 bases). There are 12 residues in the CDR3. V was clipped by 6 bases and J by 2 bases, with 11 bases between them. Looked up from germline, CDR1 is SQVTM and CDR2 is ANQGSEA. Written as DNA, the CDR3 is TGCAGCGTAGAACAGGAAACCTACGAGCAGTACTTC. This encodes CSVEQETYEQYF.

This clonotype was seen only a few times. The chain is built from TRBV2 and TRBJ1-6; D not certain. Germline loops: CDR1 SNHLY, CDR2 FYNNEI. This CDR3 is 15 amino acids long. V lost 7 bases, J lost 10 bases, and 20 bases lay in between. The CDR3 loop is CASTEGGGLGSPLHF. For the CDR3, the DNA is TGTGCCAGCACCGAAGGTGGAGGGCTGGGATCACCCCTCCACTTT.